Below are 21 T cell receptor beta chains sequenced from a single sample in a study of cytomegalovirus exposure and HLA in healthy donors. The primer mix had 60 Vbeta and 13 Jbeta primers. Assay used: immunoSEQ multiplex PCR; TCRdb lists only in-frame clones, some missing. The repertoire holds over 150,000 clones, with approximately 80% as singletons. Sequencing input: PBMCs. These receptors all stem from a woman aged 40 to 49 in good health and CMV-seropositive.

This chain joins TRBV6-6 and TRBJ2-7, with TRBD2 matching 8 bases. Germline V lookup: CDR1 MNHNY, CDR2 SVGAGI (reference sequence). After removal of 2 bases from V and 2 bases from J, the junction contained 2 bases not matched to a gene. The CDR3 runs 14 residues. The CDR3 here is CASSYQAGAYEQYF. Written as DNA, the CDR3 is TGTGCCAGCAGTTACCAAGCGGGAGCCTACGAGCAGTACTTC.

The J gene is TRBJ1-2, the V gene TRBV19; D call uncertain. The germline V and J ends were trimmed by 8 bases and 6 bases, with 19 bases remaining between them. CDR3 length equals 14 residues. Germline V gene data show CDR1 as LNHDA and CDR2 as SQIVND (reference sequence). The CDR3 loop is CASFSGRTVDGYTF. The CDR3 region has the DNA TGTGCCAGTTTTTCAGGCCGGACTGTCGATGGCTACACCTTC.

V is TRBV27 and J is TRBJ2-1; tentatively, D is TRBD2 (7 bases). The CDR3 covers 15 residues. Between the trimmed V and J ends, which lost 5 bases and 6 bases, there was a span of 17 bases. Germline CDR1 is MNHEY and CDR2 is SMNVEV (reference sequence). CDR3 in amino acids: CASSPEGGGVNEQFF. The CDR3 coding sequence is TGTGCCAGCAGTCCCGAGGGGGGAGGGGTCAATGAGCAGTTCTTC.

The gene calls are TRBV6-5 and TRBJ1-1; D remains unclear. CDR1 and CDR2 from the germline V gene are MNHEY and SVGAGI. The V end lost 0 bases, the J end lost 4 bases, and 12 bases lay between the germline ends. CDR3 length: 15 residues. CDR3 residues: CASSYSAVGSTEAFF. DNA for the CDR3: TGTGCCAGCAGTTACTCGGCGGTTGGGAGCACTGAAGCTTTCTTT.

The chain has TRBV10-1 and TRBJ2-1; weak D call: TRBD2 (5 bases). Germline V gene data show CDR1 as WNHNN and CDR2 as SYGVQD (reference sequence). The CDR3 has 16 residues. Trimming shortened V by 0 bases and J by 0 bases, and 9 bases separated the two germline ends. The CDR3 coding sequence is TGCGCCAGCAGTGAGTCCGGGGTCTACTCCTACAATGAGCAGTTCTTC. Residues: CASSESGVYSYNEQFF.

V and J are TRBV5-6 and TRBJ1-2, with TRBD1 matching 8 bases. The junction had 4 bases not matched to a gene; V was cut back by 2 bases and J by 7 bases. The V gene's germline CDR1 is SGHDT and CDR2 YYEEEE. CDR3 length: 13 amino acids. CDR3 in DNA: TGTGCCAGCAGCTTACGGACAGGGAGTGGCTACACCTTC. Protein product: CASSLRTGSGYTF.

The chain employs TRBV7-9 and TRBJ2-5, with 8 bases matching TRBD2. V shed 3 bases and J 1 base; nucleotides not matched to a gene: 10. There are 17 residues in the CDR3. Germline values: CDR1 SEHNR, CDR2 FQNEAQ (reference sequence). The CDR3 bases are TGTGCCAGCAGCTTGGGGTACGGGAGGGCCGTCCAAGAGACCCAGTACTTC. Amino acids: CASSLGYGRAVQETQYF.

The genes are TRBV13 and TRBJ2-3; D uncertain. CDR1 is PRHDT and CDR2 is FYEKMQ in the germline V gene (reference sequence). The CDR3 contains 12 residues. V was shortened by 5 bases and J by 4 bases, with 7 bases between the two germline ends. CDR3 loop: CASSPHPDTQYF. The CDR3 bases are TGTGCCAGCAGCCCACACCCAGATACGCAGTATTTT.

The chain uses TRBV19 and TRBJ1-1, with TRBD1 as a possible D gene (5 bases). CDR1 is LNHDA and CDR2 is SQIVND in the germline V gene (reference sequence). The CDR3 has 13 amino acids. Trimming removed 6 bases from V and 7 bases from J, with 15 bases in between. The DNA for the CDR3 is TGTGCCAGTAGGGGTTTTGGGGGGAGTGAAGCTTTCTTT. This sequence encodes CASRGFGGSEAFF. Looking up the rest from reference TRBV19 and TRBJ1-1 gives the full variable domain: DGGITQSPKYLFRKEGQNVTLSCEQNLNHDAMYWYRQDPGQGLRLIYYSQIVNDFQKGDIAEGYSVSREKKESFPLTVTSAQKNPTAFYLCASRGFGGSEAFFGQGTRLTVV.

The gene calls are TRBV15 and TRBJ1-1; D call uncertain. Germline assignment: CDR1 LNHNV and CDR2 YYDKDF (reference sequence). The CDR3 sequence is 15 residues long. Trimming left V 2 bases short and J 1 base short, with 11 bases between. CDR3 sequence (DNA): TGTGCCACCAGCAGAATCGGACTCAAGAACACTGAAGCTTTCTTT. This gives the protein CATSRIGLKNTEAFF. Combining the CDR3 with reference TRBV15 and TRBJ1-1 gives the whole variable domain DAMVIQNPRYQVTQFGKPVTLSCSQTLNHNVMYWYQQKSSQAPKLLFHYYDKDFNNEADTPDNFQSRRPNTSFCFLDIRSPGLGDTAMYLCATSRIGLKNTEAFFGQGTRLTVV.

The chain joins TRBV27 to TRBJ1-4; possible D gene TRBD1, 6 bases. V lost 5 bases, J lost 7 bases, and 14 bases lay in between. Germline-derived CDR1 and CDR2 are MNHEY and SMNVEV (reference sequence). The CDR3 contains 14 residues. The CDR3 sequence: CASSGQISGEKLFF. DNA for the CDR3: TGTGCCAGCAGTGGACAGATCTCGGGTGAAAAACTGTTTTTT.

This clone was seen a few times. Additional DNA sequences in this sample encode the identical CDR3. V gene TRBV11-2 combines with J gene TRBJ2-7; D perhaps matches TRBD2 (6 bases). The CDR3 sequence is 15 residues long. CDR1 and CDR2 from the germline V gene are SGHAT and FQNNGV. V lost 0 bases and J lost 3, with 12 bases in between. The CDR3 sequence is CASSLELANNYEQYF. As DNA, the CDR3 is TGTGCCAGCAGCTTAGAACTAGCTAATAACTACGAGCAGTACTTC.

The sample holds one count of this clone. This chain links TRBV10-3 with TRBJ1-1; D is unresolved. The CDR3 runs 14 residues. Trimming took 6 bases from V and 1 from J, leaving 12 bases between them. Germline V lookup: CDR1 ENHRY, CDR2 SYGVKD. CDR3 protein: CAISERAANTEAFF. The CDR3, as DNA: TGTGCCATCAGCGAGAGAGCTGCGAACACTGAAGCTTTCTTT.

This chain links TRBV18 with TRBJ1-2; D is ambiguous. Germline assignment: CDR1 KGHSH and CDR2 LQKENI. Trimming pared 2 bases from V and 4 bases from J, leaving 14 bases between. The CDR3 loop spans 15 amino acids. CDR3 residues: CASSPGGSPRYGYTF. The DNA of the CDR3 is TGTGCCAGCTCACCAGGAGGGAGTCCGCGCTATGGCTACACCTTC.

About this clone itself: At one of its ends the junction is not consistent with the germline gene, which may arise from a read error. The chain recombines TRBV7-7 with TRBJ1-5; D gene uncertain. The CDR3 contains 13 residues. Germline CDR1 SSHAT, CDR2 FNYEAQ (reference sequence). The CDR3 loop reads CASSLGPNQPQHF. In nucleotides, the CDR3 is TGTGCTAGCAGCTTAGGGCCGAATCAGCCCCAGCATTTT.

The chain joins TRBV7-9 to TRBJ1-1, with 9 bases fitting TRBD1. Germline V gene data show CDR1 as SEHNR and CDR2 as FQNEAQ (reference sequence). The ends lost 4 bases at V and 8 bases at J; junction bases unmatched: 14. The CDR3 is 16 amino acids. The CDR3, as DNA: TGTGCCAGCAGCTCGGGACAGGGAGTTGTTTTCCCCGAAGCTTTCTTT. Protein product: CASSSGQGVVFPEAFF.

V gene TRBV5-1 combines with J gene TRBJ1-1; 11 bases are a match to TRBD1. CDR3 length equals 15 residues. V lost 4 bases, J lost 11 bases, and 13 bases stayed unmatched. The germline V gene encodes CDR1 SGHRS and CDR2 YFSETQ. CDR3 coding DNA: TGCGCCAGCAGCCCCACCGGACAGGGGGCGTCCTGGGCTTTCTTT. This translates into CASSPTGQGASWAFF.

The J gene is TRBJ1-4, the V gene TRBV6-5, with D unresolved. The CDR3 length is 15 residues. Germline V gene sequence: CDR1 MNHEY, CDR2 SVGAGI. Trimming shortened V by 6 bases and J by 0 bases, and 11 bases separated the two germline ends. The CDR3 DNA reads as TGTGCCAGCAGCCGGACTCGTGCAACTAATGAAAAACTGTTTTTT. As protein: CASSRTRATNEKLFF.

The chain joins TRBV28 to TRBJ1-2; D is unresolved. CDR3 length: 12 amino acids. V dropped 5 bases and J dropped 6 bases, with 10 bases sitting between them. Germline values: CDR1 MDHEN, CDR2 SYDVKM. The CDR3 coding sequence is TGTGCCAGCAGTGCGGGAAGTCATGGCTACACCTTC. Residues: CASSAGSHGYTF.

CDR3 protein: CATSRGLAGGKDEQFF. DNA of the CDR3: TGTGCCACCAGCAGAGGCCTAGCGGGAGGTAAGGATGAGCAGTTCTTC. The V and J genes are TRBV15 and TRBJ2-1, with 11 bases lining up with TRBD2. CDR1 and CDR2 (germline): LNHNV, YYDKDF (reference sequence). With V trimmed by 1 base and J by 8 bases, 7 bases remained unmatched. This CDR3 is 16 amino acids long.

The chain links TRBV6-1 to TRBJ2-7; 7 positions agree with TRBD1. J gave up 2 bases and V 7 bases, and 5 bases lay outside the gene matches. This CDR3 is built from 13 residues. Germline CDR1 MNHNS, CDR2 SASEGT. This chain's CDR3 is CASIGGQAYEQYF. As DNA, the CDR3 is TGTGCCAGCATTGGAGGACAGGCCTACGAGCAGTACTTC.